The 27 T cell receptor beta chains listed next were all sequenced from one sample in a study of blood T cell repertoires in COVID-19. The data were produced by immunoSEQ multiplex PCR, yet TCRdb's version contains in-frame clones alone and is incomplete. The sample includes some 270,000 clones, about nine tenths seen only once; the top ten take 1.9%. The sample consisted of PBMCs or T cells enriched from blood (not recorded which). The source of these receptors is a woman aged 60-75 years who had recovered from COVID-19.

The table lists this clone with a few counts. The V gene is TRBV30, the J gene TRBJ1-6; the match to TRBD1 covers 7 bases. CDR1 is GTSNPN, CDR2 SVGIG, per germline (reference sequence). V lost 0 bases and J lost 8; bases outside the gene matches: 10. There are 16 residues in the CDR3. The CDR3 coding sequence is TGTGCCTGGAGTGTATCAACCAGGGGGTACGATTCACCCCTCCACTTT. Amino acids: CAWSVSTRGYDSPLHF.

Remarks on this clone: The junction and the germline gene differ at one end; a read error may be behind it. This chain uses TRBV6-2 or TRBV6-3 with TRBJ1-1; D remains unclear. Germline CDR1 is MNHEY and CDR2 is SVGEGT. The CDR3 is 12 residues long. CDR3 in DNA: TGTGCCACCAGTTCCGTCGGAGGGAAAGCTTTCTTT. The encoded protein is CATSSVGGKAFF.

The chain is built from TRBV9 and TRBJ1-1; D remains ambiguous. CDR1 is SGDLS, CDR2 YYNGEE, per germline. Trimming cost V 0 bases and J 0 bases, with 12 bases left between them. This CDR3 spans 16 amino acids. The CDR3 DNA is TGTGCCAGCAGCGTAGGTAACTCTCGATTGAACACTGAAGCTTTCTTT. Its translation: CASSVGNSRLNTEAFF.

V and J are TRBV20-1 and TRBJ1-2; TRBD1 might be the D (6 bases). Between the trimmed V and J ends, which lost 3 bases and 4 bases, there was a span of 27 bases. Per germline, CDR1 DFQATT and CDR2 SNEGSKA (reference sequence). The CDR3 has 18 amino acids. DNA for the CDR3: TGCAGTGCTAGTTCCCGGTCCCACCAGGGGAGACTTGGCTATGGCTACACCTTC. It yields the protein CSASSRSHQGRLGYGYTF.

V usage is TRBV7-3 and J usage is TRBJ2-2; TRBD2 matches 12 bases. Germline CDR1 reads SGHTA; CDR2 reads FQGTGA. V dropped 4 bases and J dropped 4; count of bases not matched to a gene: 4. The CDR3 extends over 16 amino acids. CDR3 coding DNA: TGTGCCAGCAGCTCGCTAGCGGGAGGGGCCACCGGGGAGCTGTTTTTT. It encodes CASSSLAGGATGELFF.

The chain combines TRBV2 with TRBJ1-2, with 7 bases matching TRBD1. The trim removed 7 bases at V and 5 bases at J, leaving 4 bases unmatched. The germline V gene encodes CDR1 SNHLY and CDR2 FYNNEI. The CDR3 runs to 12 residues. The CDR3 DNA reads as TGTGCCAGCATAGGGACAGCTTATGGCTACACCTTC. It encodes CASIGTAYGYTF. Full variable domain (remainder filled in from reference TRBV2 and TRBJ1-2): EPEVTQTPSHQVTQMGQEVILRCVPISNHLYFYWYRQILGQKVEFLVSFYNNEISEKSEIFDDQFSVERPDGSNFTLKIRSTKLEDSAMYFCASIGTAYGYTFGSGTRLTVV.

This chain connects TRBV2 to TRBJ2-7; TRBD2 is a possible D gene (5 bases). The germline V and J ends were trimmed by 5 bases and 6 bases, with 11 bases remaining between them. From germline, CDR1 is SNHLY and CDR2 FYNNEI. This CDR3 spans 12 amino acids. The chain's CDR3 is CASSSIGGEQYF. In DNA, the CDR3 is TGTGCCAGCAGTTCGATAGGAGGCGAGCAGTACTTC.

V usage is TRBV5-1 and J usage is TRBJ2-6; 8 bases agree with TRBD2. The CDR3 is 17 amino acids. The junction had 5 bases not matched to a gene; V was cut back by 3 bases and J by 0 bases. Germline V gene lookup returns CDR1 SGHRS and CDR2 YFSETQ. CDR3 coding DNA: TGCGCCAGCAGCTGGGGTAGCGGGGACTCTGGGGCCAACGTCCTGACTTTC. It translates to CASSWGSGDSGANVLTF.

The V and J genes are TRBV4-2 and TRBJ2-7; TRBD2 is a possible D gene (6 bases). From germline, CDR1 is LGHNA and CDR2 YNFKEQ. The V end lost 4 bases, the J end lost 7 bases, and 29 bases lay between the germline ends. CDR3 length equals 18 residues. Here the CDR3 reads CASSPGLGSGLLIREQYF. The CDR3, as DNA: TGTGCCAGCAGCCCTGGTTTAGGTAGCGGCCTCCTAATTCGGGAGCAGTACTTC.

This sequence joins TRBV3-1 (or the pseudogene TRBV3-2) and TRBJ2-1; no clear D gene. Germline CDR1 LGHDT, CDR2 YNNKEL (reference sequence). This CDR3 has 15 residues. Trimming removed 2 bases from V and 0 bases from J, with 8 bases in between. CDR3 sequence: CASSQLLSSYNEQFF. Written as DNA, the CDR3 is TGTGCCAGCAGCCAATTACTAAGCTCCTACAATGAGCAGTTCTTC.

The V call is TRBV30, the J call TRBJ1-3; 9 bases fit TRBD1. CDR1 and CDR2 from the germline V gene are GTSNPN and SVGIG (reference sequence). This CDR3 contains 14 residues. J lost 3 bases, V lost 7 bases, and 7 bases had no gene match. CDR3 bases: TGTGCCTCCCACAGGGGGCGCGGTGGAAACACCATATATTTT. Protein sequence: CASHRGRGGNTIYF.

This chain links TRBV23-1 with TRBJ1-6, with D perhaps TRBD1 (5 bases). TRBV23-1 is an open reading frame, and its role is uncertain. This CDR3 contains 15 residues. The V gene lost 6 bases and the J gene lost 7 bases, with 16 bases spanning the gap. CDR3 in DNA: TGCGCCAGCAGCTTAAGACAGAACGGAAATTCACCCCTCCACTTT. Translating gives CASSLRQNGNSPLHF.

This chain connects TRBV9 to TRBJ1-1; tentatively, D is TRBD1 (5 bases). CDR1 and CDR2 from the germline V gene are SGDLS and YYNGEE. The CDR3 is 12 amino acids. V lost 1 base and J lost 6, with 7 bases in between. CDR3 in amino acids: CASSVQGAEAFF. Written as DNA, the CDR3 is TGTGCCAGCAGCGTACAAGGGGCTGAAGCTTTCTTT.

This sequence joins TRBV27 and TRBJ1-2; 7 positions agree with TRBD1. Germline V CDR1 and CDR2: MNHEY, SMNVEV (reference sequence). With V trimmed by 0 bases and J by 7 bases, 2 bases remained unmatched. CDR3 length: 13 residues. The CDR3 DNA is TGTGCCAGCAGTTTATCAGGGGGCCTTGGCTACACCTTC. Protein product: CASSLSGGLGYTF.

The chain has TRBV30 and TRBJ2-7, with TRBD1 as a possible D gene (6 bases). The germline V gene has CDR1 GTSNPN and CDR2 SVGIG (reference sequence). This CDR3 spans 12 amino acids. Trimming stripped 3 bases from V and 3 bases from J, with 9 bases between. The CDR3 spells CAWSTGIYEQYF. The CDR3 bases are TGTGCCTGGAGCACAGGGATCTACGAGCAGTACTTC.

CDR3: CASSVTGTSSTEAFF. CDR3 nucleotides: TGTGCCAGCAGCGTAACTGGGACATCGAGCACTGAAGCTTTCTTT. The J gene is TRBJ1-1, the V gene TRBV9; TRBD1 might be the D (6 bases). CDR1 SGDLS and CDR2 YYNGEE come from the germline V gene. V was clipped by 1 base and J by 4 bases, with 14 bases between them. There are 15 residues in the CDR3.

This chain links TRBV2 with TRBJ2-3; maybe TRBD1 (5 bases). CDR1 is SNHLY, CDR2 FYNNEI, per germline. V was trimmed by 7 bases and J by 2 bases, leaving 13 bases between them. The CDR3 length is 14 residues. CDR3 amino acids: CASNAQGHTDTQYF. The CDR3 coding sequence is TGTGCCAGCAACGCCCAGGGCCACACAGATACGCAGTATTTT.

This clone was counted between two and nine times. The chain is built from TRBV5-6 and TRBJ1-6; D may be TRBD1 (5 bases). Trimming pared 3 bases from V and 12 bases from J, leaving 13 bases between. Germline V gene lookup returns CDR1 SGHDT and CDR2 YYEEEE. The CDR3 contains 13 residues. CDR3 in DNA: TGTGCCAGCAGCTCGCCCCCCGGGGGACCCCTCCACTTT. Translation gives CASSSPPGGPLHF.

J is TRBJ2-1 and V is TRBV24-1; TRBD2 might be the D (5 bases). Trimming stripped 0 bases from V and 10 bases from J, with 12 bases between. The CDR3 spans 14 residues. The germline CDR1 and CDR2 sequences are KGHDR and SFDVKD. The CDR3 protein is CATSDLLTGGEQFF. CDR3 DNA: TGTGCCACCAGTGATTTGCTGACCGGCGGGGAGCAGTTCTTC.

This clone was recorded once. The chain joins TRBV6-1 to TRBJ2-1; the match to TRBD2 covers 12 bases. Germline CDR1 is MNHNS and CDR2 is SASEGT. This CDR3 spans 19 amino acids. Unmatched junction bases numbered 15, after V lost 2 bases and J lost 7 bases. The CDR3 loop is CASSENGGASGRAGNEQFF. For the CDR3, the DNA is TGTGCCAGCAGTGAAAATGGAGGGGCTAGCGGGAGGGCCGGGAATGAGCAGTTCTTC.

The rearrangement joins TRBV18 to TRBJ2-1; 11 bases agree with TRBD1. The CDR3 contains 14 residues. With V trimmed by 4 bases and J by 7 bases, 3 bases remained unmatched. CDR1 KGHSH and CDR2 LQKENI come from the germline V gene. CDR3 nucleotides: TGTGCCAGCTCACTTCGGGACAGGGGGAATGAGCAGTTCTTC. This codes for CASSLRDRGNEQFF.

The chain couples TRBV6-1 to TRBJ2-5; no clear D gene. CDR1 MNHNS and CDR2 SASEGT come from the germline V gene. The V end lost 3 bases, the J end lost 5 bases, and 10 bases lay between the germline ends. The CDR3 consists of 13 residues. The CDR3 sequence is CASSDRLEETQYF. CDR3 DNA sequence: TGTGCCAGCAGTGATCGACTCGAGGAGACCCAGTACTTC.

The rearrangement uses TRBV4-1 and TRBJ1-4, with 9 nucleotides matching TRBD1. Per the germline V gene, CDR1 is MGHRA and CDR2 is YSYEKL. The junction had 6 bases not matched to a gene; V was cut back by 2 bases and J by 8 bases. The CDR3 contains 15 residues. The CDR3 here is CASSQPGQGGEKLFF. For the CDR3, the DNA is TGCGCCAGCAGCCAACCGGGACAGGGAGGGGAAAAACTGTTTTTT.

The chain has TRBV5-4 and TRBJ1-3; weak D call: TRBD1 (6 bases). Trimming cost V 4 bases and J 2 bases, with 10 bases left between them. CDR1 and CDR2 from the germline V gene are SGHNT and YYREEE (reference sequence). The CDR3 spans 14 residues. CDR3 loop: CASSPRDTGNTIYF. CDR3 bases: TGTGCCAGCAGCCCCAGGGACACTGGAAACACCATATATTTT.

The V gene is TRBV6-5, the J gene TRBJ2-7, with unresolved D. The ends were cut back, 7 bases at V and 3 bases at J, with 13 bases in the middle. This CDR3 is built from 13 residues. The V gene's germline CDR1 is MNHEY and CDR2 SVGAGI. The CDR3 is CASTTRYFYEQYF. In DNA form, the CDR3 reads TGTGCCAGCACCACCCGATACTTCTACGAGCAGTACTTC.

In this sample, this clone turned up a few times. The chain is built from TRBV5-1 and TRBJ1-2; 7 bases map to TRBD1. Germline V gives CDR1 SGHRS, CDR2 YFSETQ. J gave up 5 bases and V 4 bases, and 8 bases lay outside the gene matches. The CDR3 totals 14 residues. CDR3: CASSLRDRAYGYTF. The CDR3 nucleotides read TGCGCCAGCAGCCTACGGGACAGAGCTTATGGCTACACCTTC.

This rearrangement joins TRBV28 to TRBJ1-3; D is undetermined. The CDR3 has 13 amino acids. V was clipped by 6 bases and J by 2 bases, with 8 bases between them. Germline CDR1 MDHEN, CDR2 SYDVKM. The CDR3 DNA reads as TGTGCCAGCAGCCTATCCACTGGAAACACCATATATTTT. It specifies CASSLSTGNTIYF.